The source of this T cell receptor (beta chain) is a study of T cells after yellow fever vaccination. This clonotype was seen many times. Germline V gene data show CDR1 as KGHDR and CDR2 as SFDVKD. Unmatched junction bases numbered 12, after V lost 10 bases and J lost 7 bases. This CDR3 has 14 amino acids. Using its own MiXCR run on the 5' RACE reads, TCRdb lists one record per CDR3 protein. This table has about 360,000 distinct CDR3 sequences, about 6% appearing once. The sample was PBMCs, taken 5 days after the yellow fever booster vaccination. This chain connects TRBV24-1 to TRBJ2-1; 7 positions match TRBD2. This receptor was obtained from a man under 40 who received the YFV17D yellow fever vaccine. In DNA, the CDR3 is TGTGCCACTAGCGCCCCGCTAGCGGTTAATGAGCAGTTCTTC. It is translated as CATSAPLAVNEQFF.